This T cell receptor (beta chain) derives from a study of blood T cell repertoires in COVID-19. CDR3 length equals 12 residues. Trimming left V 7 bases short and J 0 bases short, with 6 bases between. Germline CDR1 reads LGHDT; CDR2 reads YNNKEL (reference sequence). Followed longitudinally, the Seattle patients had been enrolled during active infection. This clone was observed a handful of times. Sequencing was performed with immunoSEQ multiplex PCR; in TCRdb, only in-frame clones are kept and a portion is missing. The table lists fewer than 350,000 clones, 87% of them singletons, with roughly 8.9% in the top ten.

Input material: peripheral blood. This chain links TRBV3-1 (or the pseudogene TRBV3-2) with TRBJ1-1; D gene ambiguous. The receptor was derived from a man younger than 40 with COVID-19, enrolled during active disease. CDR3 sequence: CASKNMNTEAFF. The CDR3 DNA is TGTGCCAGCAAAAACATGAACACTGAAGCTTTCTTT.